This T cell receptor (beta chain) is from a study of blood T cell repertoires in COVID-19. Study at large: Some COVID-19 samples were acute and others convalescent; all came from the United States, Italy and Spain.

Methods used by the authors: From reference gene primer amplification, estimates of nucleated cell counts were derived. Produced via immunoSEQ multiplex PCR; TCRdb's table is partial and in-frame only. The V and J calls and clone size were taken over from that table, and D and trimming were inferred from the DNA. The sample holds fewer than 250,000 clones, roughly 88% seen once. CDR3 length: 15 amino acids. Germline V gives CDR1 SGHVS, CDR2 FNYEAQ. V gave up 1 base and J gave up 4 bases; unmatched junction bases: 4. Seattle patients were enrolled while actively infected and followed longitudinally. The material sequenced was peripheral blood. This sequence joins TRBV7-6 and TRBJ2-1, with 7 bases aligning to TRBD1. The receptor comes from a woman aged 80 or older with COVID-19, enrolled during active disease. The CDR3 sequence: CASSLEGGRYNEQFF. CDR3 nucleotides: TGTGCCAGCAGCTTAGAAGGGGGCAGGTACAATGAGCAGTTCTTC. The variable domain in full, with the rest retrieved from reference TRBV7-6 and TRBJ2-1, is GAGVSQSPRYKVTKRGQDVALRCDPISGHVSLYWYRQALGQGPEFLTYFNYEAQQDKSGLPNDRFSAERPEGSISTLTIQRTEQRDSAMYRCASSLEGGRYNEQFFGPGTRLTVL.